The present T cell receptor beta chain was sequenced within a study of radiation and T cells in renal cell carcinoma. The study's findings and limits: Pretreatment tumor biopsies were lacking, so baseline clonotypes are unknown.

Stated time point: blood 4 weeks post-SBRT, at nephrectomy. The treatment: 15 Gy SBRT to primary tumor, nephrectomy 4 weeks later. Nephrectomy followed 15 Gy stereotactic body radiation by 4 weeks. Radiation-treated patients gave blood at baseline, week 2 and week 4. The tumor was a clear cell renal cell carcinoma. There are 13 residues in the CDR3. The germline V gene has CDR1 MNHNY and CDR2 SVGAGI (reference sequence). The germline V and J ends were trimmed by 6 bases and 4 bases, with 12 bases remaining between them. Libraries were prepared by immunoSEQ multiplex PCR; TCRdb keeps only in-frame clonotypes and omits some of them. The sample has about 83,000 clones, 83% seen once. About this clone: No antigen is known for it.

J is TRBJ1-1 and V is TRBV6-6; D perhaps matches TRBD1 (5 bases). The sequenced sample was blood, obtained from a patient whose treatment included radiotherapy and nephrectomy. The clonotype originates from an older woman with renal cell carcinoma. The CDR3 loop reads CASRPAGPTEAFF. The CDR3 DNA reads as TGTGCCAGCAGGCCCGCGGGGCCCACTGAAGCTTTCTTT.